One and the same sample provided the 30 T cell receptor beta chains below, sequenced in a study of blood T cell repertoires in COVID-19. Clones were read by immunoSEQ multiplex PCR, and TCRdb kept only the in-frame ones, dropping some. The table has under 100,000 clones, approximately 90% seen once. Sequencing used peripheral blood. These receptors were taken from a man between 25 and 39 years old with acute or convalescent COVID-19.

This chain joins TRBV7-2 and TRBJ1-4, with D possibly being TRBD1 (5 bases). Trimming took 5 bases from V and 6 from J, leaving 10 bases between them. The CDR3 is made up of 13 amino acids. Germline CDR1 SGHTA, CDR2 FQGNSA. The chain's CDR3 is CASSLQGYEKLFF. The CDR3 nucleotides are TGTGCCAGCAGCCTTCAGGGTTATGAAAAACTGTTTTTT.

The V gene is TRBV7-3, the J gene TRBJ2-2, with D tentatively TRBD1 (5 bases). V lost 0 bases to trimming and J lost 7 bases, with 18 bases between them. The CDR3 loop spans 17 amino acids. Germline V gene sequence: CDR1 SGHTA, CDR2 FQGTGA. CDR3 loop: CASSLTGQEGSRGELFF. The CDR3 DNA follows: TGTGCCAGCAGCTTAACGGGGCAGGAAGGTTCCCGCGGGGAGCTGTTTTTT.

Concerning this clone: Distinct nucleotide sequences in the sample also encode this CDR3. This chain links TRBV6-5 with TRBJ2-1, with a tentative D call TRBD1 (6 bases). This CDR3 has 15 residues. Between the trimmed V and J ends, which lost 2 bases and 0 bases, there was a span of 8 bases. Germline V gene lookup returns CDR1 MNHEY and CDR2 SVGAGI. The CDR3 here is CASSYGRGSYNEQFF. For the CDR3, the DNA is TGTGCCAGCAGTTACGGCAGGGGCTCCTACAATGAGCAGTTCTTC.

CDR3 residues: CASRSGPANEQFF. DNA of the CDR3: TGTGCCAGCCGTAGCGGTCCGGCCAATGAGCAGTTCTTC. The rearrangement links TRBV2 to TRBJ2-1, with a weak D call TRBD2 (6 bases). This CDR3 is built from 13 residues. Germline CDR1 and CDR2: SNHLY and FYNNEI. V was cut by 8 bases and J by 6 bases, with 14 bases left in between.

This clone was seen just once. The chain carries TRBV10-2 and TRBJ2-2; possible D gene TRBD2, 6 bases. Trimming shortened V by 5 bases and J by 8 bases, and 15 bases separated the two germline ends. This CDR3 contains 14 residues. CDR1 and CDR2 (germline): WSHSY, SAAADI. CDR3 residues: CASSSGLPGGELFF. The CDR3 coding sequence is TGCGCCAGCAGTTCGGGACTCCCGGGAGGGGAGCTGTTTTTT.

The table lists this clone with a few counts. V and J are TRBV6-2 or TRBV6-3 and TRBJ2-5; 11 bases are a match to TRBD2. With V trimmed by 5 bases and J by 7 bases, 3 bases remained unmatched. The germline V gene encodes CDR1 MNHEY and CDR2 SVGEGT. This CDR3 is built from 13 residues. CDR3 protein: CASSIGLAGTQYF. CDR3 DNA: TGTGCCAGCAGTATCGGACTAGCGGGGACCCAGTACTTC.

This clone was found once. The CDR3 region is CASSLTREQFF. CDR3 DNA: TGTGCCAGCAGCTTGACACGAGAGCAGTTCTTC. The chain combines TRBV7-8 with TRBJ2-1; D gene unclear. Germline CDR1 reads SGHVS; CDR2 reads FQNEAQ. The CDR3 runs to 11 residues. V shed 3 bases and J shed 10 bases, with 7 bases lying between them.

V usage is TRBV28 and J usage is TRBJ2-7; TRBD2 matches 8 bases. The CDR3 extends over 17 amino acids. Germline CDR1 is MDHEN and CDR2 is SYDVKM. With V trimmed by 6 bases and J by 6 bases, 19 bases remained unmatched. As DNA, the CDR3 is TGTGCCAGCAGCTCCGTCGGGAGGGGCCGAGATCGTGGCGAGCAGTACTTC. Its translation: CASSSVGRGRDRGEQYF.

This clone was detected a few times. The rearrangement uses TRBV7-8 and TRBJ2-1; maybe TRBD2 (5 bases). Germline V gene data show CDR1 as SGHVS and CDR2 as FQNEAQ. This CDR3 is 14 amino acids long. Between the trimmed V and J ends, which lost 1 base and 7 bases, there was a span of 11 bases. The CDR3 is CASSLGVRENEQFF. CDR3 nucleotide sequence: TGTGCCAGCAGCTTAGGTGTTAGGGAGAATGAGCAGTTCTTC.

The rearrangement joins TRBV12-3 or TRBV12-4 to TRBJ2-7, with 11 positions matching TRBD2. This CDR3 is 13 amino acids long. J was trimmed by 4 bases and V by 6 bases; bases with no gene match: 2. CDR3 in DNA: TGTGCCAGCAGACTAGCGGGAGCTTACGAGCAGTACTTC. This encodes CASRLAGAYEQYF.

In DNA form, the CDR3 reads TGCAGCGTTTCCCCTAGCGCCACAGATACGCAGTATTTT. Translated: CSVSPSATDTQYF. The J gene is TRBJ2-3, the V gene TRBV29-1; tentatively, D is TRBD2 (6 bases). This CDR3 has 13 residues. From germline, CDR1 is SQVTM and CDR2 ANQGSEA. Trimming cost V 5 bases and J 2 bases, with 11 bases left between them.

The sample holds a few counts of this clone. The rearrangement links TRBV7-2 to TRBJ1-6; 8 bases are shared with TRBD1. Germline loops: CDR1 SGHTA, CDR2 FQGNSA. This CDR3 has 16 residues. Trimming cost V 1 base and J 10 bases; bases outside gene matches: 9. The CDR3: CASSLEASRGPSPLHF. CDR3 in DNA: TGTGCCAGCAGCTTAGAGGCCTCCAGGGGGCCGTCACCCCTCCACTTT.

The sample holds one count of this clone. V and J are TRBV6-5 and TRBJ1-1; 10 bases are a match to TRBD1. This CDR3 spans 15 amino acids. CDR1 is MNHEY and CDR2 is SVGAGI in the germline V gene. J lost 4 bases, V lost 5 bases, and 7 bases had no gene match. The CDR3 is CASSQFGQGVTEAFF. The CDR3 DNA sequence: TGTGCCAGCAGTCAATTTGGACAGGGGGTCACTGAAGCTTTCTTT.

V and J are TRBV27 and TRBJ1-2; D is unclear. Trimming shortened V by 0 bases and J by 2 bases, and 7 bases separated the two germline ends. Germline values: CDR1 MNHEY, CDR2 SMNVEV (reference sequence). This CDR3 comprises 14 residues. The CDR3 loop reads CASSLSSGNYGYTF. The DNA of the CDR3 is TGTGCCAGCAGTTTATCATCGGGGAACTATGGCTACACCTTC.

This clone was picked up a small number of times. The rearrangement links TRBV6-4 to TRBJ2-6; the D gene is possibly TRBD1 (5 bases). The CDR3 sequence is 18 residues long. Germline V gives CDR1 MRHNA, CDR2 SNTAGT. V was cut by 4 bases and J by 0 bases, with 16 bases left in between. The CDR3 reads CASSASYDSYSGANVLTF. The CDR3 DNA follows: TGTGCCAGCAGTGCCTCCTATGACAGTTACTCTGGGGCCAACGTCCTGACTTTC.

The chain carries TRBV28 and TRBJ2-7; 9 nucleotides agree with TRBD1. Per germline, CDR1 MDHEN and CDR2 SYDVKM. Trimming removed 9 bases from V and 7 bases from J; junction bases left unmatched: 13. The CDR3 consists of 14 residues. Written as DNA, the CDR3 is TGTGCCAGTTTCCCCGGGACAGGGCGTACAGAGCAGTACTTC. This sequence encodes CASFPGTGRTEQYF.

This clone was recorded once. The chain is built from TRBV4-1 and TRBJ1-6; a possible D gene is TRBD1 (6 bases). V lost 4 bases, J lost 7 bases, and 11 bases lay in between. This CDR3 comprises 14 residues. Germline lookup yields CDR1 MGHRA and CDR2 YSYEKL. CDR3 sequence: CASSLGGVNSPLHF. The CDR3 bases are TGCGCCAGCAGCCTAGGGGGGGTCAATTCACCCCTCCACTTT.

The chain employs TRBV5-5 and TRBJ2-4; maybe TRBD1 (6 bases). V was trimmed by 4 bases and J by 5 bases, leaving 10 bases between them. Germline loops: CDR1 SGHKS, CDR2 YYEKEE (reference sequence). The CDR3 is 13 amino acids. CDR3 loop: CASSGGSENIQYF. For the CDR3, the DNA is TGTGCCAGCAGCGGGGGCTCCGAAAACATTCAGTACTTC.

The chain links TRBV25-1 to TRBJ2-7; 9 bases map to TRBD2. The J segment lost 0 bases and the V segment lost 5 bases, leaving 2 bases of the junction unmatched. This CDR3 has 14 amino acids. Germline assignment: CDR1 MGHDK and CDR2 SYGVNS. Here the CDR3 reads CASSQLAGSYEQYF. CDR3 coding DNA: TGTGCCAGCAGTCAACTAGCGGGCTCCTACGAGCAGTACTTC.

The rearrangement uses TRBV28 and TRBJ1-3; 7 bases are a match to TRBD1. The germline V gene encodes CDR1 MDHEN and CDR2 SYDVKM. The trim removed 8 bases at V and 4 bases at J, leaving 8 bases unmatched. The CDR3 contains 14 residues. The CDR3 sequence: CASGNRGFGNTIYF. As DNA, the CDR3 is TGTGCCAGCGGAAACAGGGGATTCGGAAACACCATATATTTT.

This clone has just a few counts. This chain links TRBV4-1 with TRBJ2-1; D possibly corresponds to TRBD2 (7 bases). V was shortened by 4 bases and J by 6 bases, with 16 bases between the two germline ends. Germline loops: CDR1 MGHRA, CDR2 YSYEKL. This CDR3 comprises 15 residues. The CDR3 spells CASSRDAGATNEQFF. The CDR3 DNA is TGCGCCAGCAGCCGAGATGCGGGGGCAACCAATGAGCAGTTCTTC.

The chain employs TRBV18 and TRBJ2-1, with D tentatively TRBD1 (5 bases). The germline gives CDR1 KGHSH, CDR2 LQKENI. The V and J ends lost 3 bases and 3 bases respectively, with 12 bases between them. The length of the CDR3 is 15 residues. The CDR3 sequence: CASSPSRGSYNEQFF. CDR3 sequence (DNA): TGTGCCAGCTCACCCTCTAGGGGAAGCTACAATGAGCAGTTCTTC.

The chain links TRBV5-1 to TRBJ2-2, with D maybe TRBD2 (6 bases). The V end lost 2 bases, the J end lost 0 bases, and 11 bases lay between the germline ends. CDR3 length: 16 residues. The germline gives CDR1 SGHRS, CDR2 YFSETQ. The CDR3 sequence: CASSFLAPSNTGELFF. CDR3 in DNA: TGCGCCAGCAGCTTTCTAGCGCCTTCGAACACCGGGGAGCTGTTTTTT.

This chain links TRBV2 with TRBJ2-3; 9 nucleotides line up with TRBD2. After removal of 8 bases from V and 2 bases from J, the junction contained 8 bases not matched to a gene. The CDR3 spans 15 residues. Germline CDR1 reads SNHLY; CDR2 reads FYNNEI. CDR3 coding DNA: TGTGCCAGCGCTCCGGGACTAGCATTCACAGATACGCAGTATTTT. Its protein product is CASAPGLAFTDTQYF.

The CDR3 coding sequence is TGTGCCAGCAGTTTAGAGACAGGATACGAGCAGTACTTC. Translation gives CASSLETGYEQYF. V and J are TRBV27 and TRBJ2-7, with D tentatively TRBD1 (6 bases). There are 13 residues in the CDR3. Trimming stripped 2 bases from V and 4 bases from J, with 9 bases between. Germline V gives CDR1 MNHEY, CDR2 SMNVEV (reference sequence).

V gene TRBV5-1 combines with J gene TRBJ1-1; D is uncertain. This CDR3 has 14 amino acids. CDR1 is SGHRS and CDR2 is YFSETQ in the germline V gene. The V end was cut by 4 bases, the J end by 1 base, with 11 bases between. The CDR3 coding sequence is TGCGCCAGCAGCGGCCCTTCGGGGAACACTGAAGCTTTCTTT. Encoded protein: CASSGPSGNTEAFF. Full variable domain (remainder filled in from reference TRBV5-1 and TRBJ1-1): KAGVTQTPRYLIKTRGQQVTLSCSPISGHRSVSWYQQTPGQGLQFLFEYFSETQRNKGNFPGRFSGRQFSNSRSEMNVSTLELGDSALYLCASSGPSGNTEAFFGQGTRLTVV.

The chain carries TRBV6-2 or TRBV6-3 and TRBJ2-3; 7 bases are shared with TRBD2. CDR3 length equals 18 residues. Trimming at V came to 5 bases and at J to 6 bases, leaving 20 bases not matched to a gene. Germline-derived CDR1 and CDR2 are MNHEY and SVGEGT. The chain's CDR3 is CASSPTLGAGDSRDTQYF. The CDR3 DNA sequence: TGTGCCAGCAGTCCGACCCTCGGGGCGGGAGATTCCCGCGATACGCAGTATTTT.

This chain connects TRBV14 to TRBJ1-1; D is unresolved. This CDR3 spans 14 amino acids. V was trimmed by 4 bases and J by 0 bases, leaving 9 bases between them. Germline V gene sequence: CDR1 SGHDN, CDR2 FVKESK. CDR3 sequence: CASSRYSMNTEAFF. CDR3 in DNA: TGTGCCAGCAGCCGTTACAGCATGAACACTGAAGCTTTCTTT.

V usage is TRBV7-8 and J usage is TRBJ2-7; the match to TRBD2 covers 14 bases. V lost 4 bases, J lost 1 base, and 3 bases stayed unmatched. The germline V gene has CDR1 SGHVS and CDR2 FQNEAQ. The CDR3 has 16 amino acids. This CDR3 reads CASSSGLAGGSYEQYF. The CDR3 DNA sequence: TGTGCCAGCAGCTCCGGACTAGCGGGAGGTTCCTACGAGCAGTACTTC.

The chain combines TRBV6-2 or TRBV6-3 with TRBJ2-7, with 7 nucleotides matching TRBD2. Looked up from germline, CDR1 is MNHEY and CDR2 is SVGEGT. This CDR3 contains 14 residues. After removal of 7 bases from V and 0 bases from J, the junction contained 6 bases not matched to a gene. The CDR3 nucleotides are TGTGCCAGCAACCCTAGCGGAAGCTCCTACGAGCAGTACTTC. It is translated as CASNPSGSSYEQYF.